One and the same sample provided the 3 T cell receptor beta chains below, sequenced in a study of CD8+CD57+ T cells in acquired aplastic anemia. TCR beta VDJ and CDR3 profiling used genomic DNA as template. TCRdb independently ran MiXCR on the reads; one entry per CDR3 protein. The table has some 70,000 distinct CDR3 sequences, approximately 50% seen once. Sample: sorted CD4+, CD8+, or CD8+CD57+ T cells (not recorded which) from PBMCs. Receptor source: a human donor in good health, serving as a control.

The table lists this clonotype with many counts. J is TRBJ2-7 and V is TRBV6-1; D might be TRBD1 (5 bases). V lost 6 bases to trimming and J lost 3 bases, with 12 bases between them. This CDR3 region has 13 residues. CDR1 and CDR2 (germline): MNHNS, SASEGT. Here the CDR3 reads CASRPTEVYEQYF. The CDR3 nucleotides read TGTGCCAGCAGGCCGACAGAAGTCTACGAGCAGTACTTC.

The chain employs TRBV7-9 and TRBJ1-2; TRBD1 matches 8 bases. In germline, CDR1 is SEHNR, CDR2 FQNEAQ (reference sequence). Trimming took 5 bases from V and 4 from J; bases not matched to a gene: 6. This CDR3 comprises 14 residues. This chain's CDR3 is CASSTETGAYGYTF. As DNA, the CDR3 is TGTGCCAGCAGCACCGAGACAGGGGCCTATGGCTACACCTTC.

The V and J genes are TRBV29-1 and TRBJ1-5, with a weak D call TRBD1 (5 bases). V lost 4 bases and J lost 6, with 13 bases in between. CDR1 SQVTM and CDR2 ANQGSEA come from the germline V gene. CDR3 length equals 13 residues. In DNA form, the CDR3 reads TGCAGCGTTGGTCAGGGTGTATTTCAGCCCCAGCATTTT. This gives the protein CSVGQGVFQPQHF.